This T cell receptor beta chain was observed in a study of memory CD4+ T cells and cytomegalovirus serostatus. Across the study: Of the healthy Belgian adults, several were CMV seropositive and around 22 seronegative.

Single viable CD3+CD4+CD8-CD45RO+ cells were sorted as the memory CD4+ T cells. Assay: immunoSEQ multiplex PCR; the TCRdb copy retains only in-frame clones and omits some. The sample holds over 35,000 clones, about 78% seen once. Concerning this clone itself: What it binds is not known.

Trimming removed 6 bases from V and 0 bases from J; junction bases left unmatched: 8. CDR1 and CDR2 (germline): LNHDA, SQIVND (reference sequence). The CDR3 has 16 amino acids. Study findings and constraints: The CMV-associated TCR signature appears largely within the CD4+ memory repertoire. 67 of 164 known CMV-associated TCRbeta sequences appeared in CD4+ memory.

This chain connects TRBV19 to TRBJ2-3; 8 bases are a match to TRBD2. This TCR derives from an adult in good health and CMV-seronegative. The sample taken for sequencing was memory CD4+ T cells from blood. In DNA, the CDR3 is TGTGCCAGTAGAGGAGTAGCGGGGTCTAGCACAGATACGCAGTATTTT. Translating it yields CASRGVAGSSTDTQYF.